This record looks at one TCR beta chain sequence and its context. RNA was extracted with the RNeasy kit, and a quantity of about 0.45 to 1 ug was reverse transcribed using random hexamers. TCRdb redid the calling of the immunoSEQ multiplex PCR reads with MiXCR, one entry per CDR3 protein. The sample holds under 200,000 distinct CDR3 sequences; 85% to 95% are singletons and the top ten take roughly 0.12%. The germline V gene has CDR1 SGHRS and CDR2 YFSETQ. This CDR3 is built from 16 residues. Trimming pared 0 bases from V and 9 bases from J, leaving 19 bases between. The sample originates from a study of CD8 T cells in Susac syndrome.

This clonotype was obtained from a human donor with Susac syndrome. Sequenced material: CD4+ T cells from PBMCs. The J gene is TRBJ2-4, the V gene TRBV5-1, with D tentatively TRBD2 (6 bases). The CDR3 here is CASSLVPAPVGGIQYF. The CDR3 region has the DNA TGCGCCAGCAGCTTGGTACCAGCACCCGTGGGGGGCATTCAGTACTTC.